Listed here is a single T cell receptor beta chain. This clone's antigen is unknown. Per-nucleotide qualities are absent, and no much larger clonotype sits a single base away. TCRbeta CDR3 regions were amplified from genomic DNA using the immunoSEQ Assay, a bias-controlled multiplex PCR. From the authors' description of their analysis: Within the assay, amplification of reference gene primers was used to estimate how many nucleated cells each sample contained. To quantify the absolute abundance of each unique TCRbeta CDR3 rearrangement, sequence reads were collapsed and filtered. For each sample, productive Simpson clonality was calculated as the square root of Simpson's diversity index over productive rearrangements. The immuneACCESS repertoire file appears here via TCRdb, limited to in-frame rearrangements. These files lack a portion of the clones; in checked studies, under half of the deficit traces to unresolved V genes, and the cause of the others is not known. V, J and clone size are taken as reported in that table, and D and trimming were inferred from the DNA itself. Recorded for this sample are approximately 280,000 clones; 84% of them occurred a single time. The ten largest clones add up to almost 1.5% of the sample.

At one collaborating source in Seattle, patients were enrolled during active infection and were followed longitudinally through the course of disease. Each collaborating institution followed its own protocols to collect whole blood in K2EDTA tubes. For TCRbeta analysis, collaborator samples were shipped as frozen whole blood, as isolated PBMCs, or as DNA extracted from either sample type. The CDR1 and CDR2 encoded by the germline V gene (reference sequence) are DFQATT and SNEGSKA. CDR3 length: 14 amino acids, cysteine to phenylalanine. The CDR3 DNA has 42 bases and is translated from base 1. V trim: 3 bases; J trim: 6 bases; unmatched bases: 8. The data belong to a study of blood T cell repertoires in COVID-19 (dated by TCRdb to about 2020). In the study overall: Samples from collaborators originated in the United States, Italy and Spain and spanned both the acute and convalescent phases of COVID-19. The repertoires were released in a freely available public database intended as a resource for research on the immune response to SARS-CoV-2. Samples were obtained from the ongoing ImmuneRACE study (first 160 participants) and from some 1,300 subjects provided by 6 global collaborators. A de-identified subject ID, COVID-19 status, age in years and sex were almost always included in the sample metadata. Deeply sampled blood TCRbeta repertoires from subjects exposed to, actively infected with, or recovered from COVID-19 were included in the dataset. The prospective study material was composed of cDNA or gDNA derived from T cells, B-cell-depleted T cells, or PBMCs. Where available, HLA class I and class II types were obtained from metadata supplied by the sample provider rather than from assay-based typing.

Broad study findings and their caveats: The quantity of clinical and demographic metadata differed by source and by participant and was supplied without curation.

The rearrangement joined TRBV20-1 to TRBJ2-3; TRBD2 aligns with 8 central bases. The TCR sequence derives from a human donor with COVID-19, enrolled during active disease. The donor label of this sample is uncertain. The sample consisted of peripheral blood. The CDR3 region reads CSASKAGEGDTQYF. The DNA is TGCAGTGCTAGTAAAGCGGGAGAGGGGGATACGCAGTATTTT.